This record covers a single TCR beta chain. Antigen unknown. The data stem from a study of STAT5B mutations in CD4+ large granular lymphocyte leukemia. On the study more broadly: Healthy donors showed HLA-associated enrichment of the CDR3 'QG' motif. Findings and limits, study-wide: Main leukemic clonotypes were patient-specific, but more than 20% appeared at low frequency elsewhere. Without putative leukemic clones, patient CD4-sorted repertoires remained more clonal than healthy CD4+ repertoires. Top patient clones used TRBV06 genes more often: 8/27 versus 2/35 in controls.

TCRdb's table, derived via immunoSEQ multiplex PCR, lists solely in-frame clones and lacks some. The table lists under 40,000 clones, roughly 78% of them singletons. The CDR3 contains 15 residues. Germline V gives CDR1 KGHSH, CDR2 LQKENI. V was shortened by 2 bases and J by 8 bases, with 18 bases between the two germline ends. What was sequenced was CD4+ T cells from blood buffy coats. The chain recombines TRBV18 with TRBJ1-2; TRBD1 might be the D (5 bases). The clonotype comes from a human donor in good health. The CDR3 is CASSPGQGPIWGYTF. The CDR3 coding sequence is TGTGCCAGCTCACCAGGGCAGGGCCCGATCTGGGGCTACACCTTC.